Below are 2 T cell receptor beta chains sequenced from a single sample in a study of neurological immune-mediated disorders. Time point reported: longitudinal time-point 1 (baseline). One entry per CDR3 protein, called by TCRdb with MiXCR from the 5' RACE reads. This table holds tens of thousands of distinct CDR3 sequences, roughly a tenth found once. Sequencing used PBMCs. These receptors all stem from a male donor with HTLV-1-associated myelopathy (HAM/TSP).

This clonotype was counted at least ten times. The V and J genes are TRBV20-1 and TRBJ2-3; TRBD2 matches at 8 bases. This CDR3 has 15 residues. Germline V gives CDR1 DFQATT, CDR2 SNEGSKA (reference sequence). The junction had 11 bases not matched to a gene; V was cut back by 6 bases and J by 3 bases. CDR3 in DNA: TGCAGTGCCAATTCCGGGACTAGTAGTACAGATACGCAGTATTTT. Protein product: CSANSGTSSTDTQYF.

The chain carries TRBV4-1 and TRBJ2-3; 13 bases fit TRBD2. The V segment lost 4 bases and the J segment 2 bases; nucleotides outside the gene matches: 3. This CDR3 region has 16 residues. Germline V gene sequence: CDR1 MGHRA, CDR2 YSYEKL. The CDR3 sequence: CASSPGLAGATDTQYF. The CDR3, as DNA: TGCGCCAGCAGCCCTGGACTAGCGGGGGCCACAGATACGCAGTATTTT.